This record covers a single T cell receptor (beta chain). It has no known antigen specificity. No base qualities exist here, and no much larger clone lies one base off it. The record originates from a study of blood T cell repertoires in COVID-19 (TCRdb year 2020). For the study in its entirety: Samples covering the acute and convalescent phases of COVID-19 were provided by collaborators in the United States, Italy and Spain. The prospective study material was composed of cDNA or gDNA derived from T cells, B-cell-depleted T cells, or PBMCs. Where available, HLA class I and class II types were obtained from metadata supplied by the sample provider rather than from assay-based typing. The repertoires were released in a freely available public database meant as a resource for research on the immune response to SARS-CoV-2. A de-identified subject ID, COVID-19 status, age in years and sex were almost always included in the sample metadata. The dataset comprised deeply sampled blood TCRbeta repertoires from subjects exposed to, actively infected with, or recovered from COVID-19. Samples were obtained from the ongoing ImmuneRACE study (first 160 participants) and from about 1,300 subjects provided by 6 global collaborators. Overall results and qualifications from the work: Clinical and demographic metadata were provided uncurated, with the amount varying by source and participant.

At one collaborating source in Seattle, patients were enrolled during active infection and were followed longitudinally through the course of disease. Each collaborating institution followed its own protocols to collect whole blood in K2EDTA tubes. For TCRbeta analysis, collaborator samples were shipped as frozen whole blood, as isolated PBMCs, or as DNA extracted from either sample type. The CDR3 goes from the cysteine to the phenylalanine over 14 residues. Only the CDR3 part of the read is kept: 42 bases, read in frame from the first base. As encoded in the germline V gene, CDR1 is MNHEY while CDR2 is SVGAGI. Relative to germline, V is 5 bases shorter and J is 9 bases shorter, with 19 bases between their ends. TCRbeta CDR3 regions were amplified from genomic DNA by means of the immunoSEQ Assay, a bias-controlled multiplex PCR. The published analysis was carried out like this. The number of nucleated cells in each sample was estimated from the amplification of reference gene primers within the assay. To quantify the absolute abundance of each unique TCRbeta CDR3 rearrangement, sequence reads were collapsed and filtered. Productive Simpson clonality was computed per sample as the square root of Simpson's diversity index over productive rearrangements. This immuneACCESS table, as held by TCRdb, lists in-frame sequences with V and J called but not all clones. Of the missing ones, under half trace to an unresolved V gene in checked studies; the others have no known cause. The V and J calls and the clone size are those of that table, but D and trimming were determined from the DNA. The sample contains about 170,000 clones, around nine tenths of them found a single time. Together, the top ten hold roughly 2.4% of the sample.

The TCR sequence derives from an elderly woman with COVID-19, enrolled during active disease. The sample comprised peripheral blood. The V and J segments used are TRBV6-5 and TRBJ1-1, with the identity of the D gene unclear. The DNA is TGTGCCAGCAGTAGCGCCCTGAGGGAGATAAAAGCTTTCTTT. Its amino acids are CASSSALREIKAFF.